This T cell receptor (beta chain) came from a study of T cells after yellow fever vaccination. Findings and limits, study-wide: Detected again after the booster were most primary-vaccination clones, at 96% CD4 and 70% to 90% CD8. Sorting of memory subsets on day 0 yielded almost no detectable vaccine-responding clonotypes.

After removal of 11 bases from V and 2 bases from J, the junction contained 19 bases not matched to a gene. The CDR3 length is 17 residues. Germline V gene lookup returns CDR1 LGHDT and CDR2 YNNKEL (reference sequence). Generation of TCR cDNA used 5'RACE template switching (which added a universal primer site and UMIs). TCRdb passed the 5' RACE reads through MiXCR, listing each CDR3 protein once. The sample shows some 32,000 distinct CDR3 sequences, about 6.6% of them seen only once. Sample: PBMCs, either bulk or a sorted T-cell subset (CD4+, CD8+, memory, or dextramer-sorted; not recorded which), taken on the day of the first yellow fever vaccination. The rearrangement uses TRBV3-1 and TRBJ2-3; 7 nucleotides line up with TRBD1. This sequence originates from a man younger than 35 who received the YFV17D yellow fever vaccine. CDR3 bases: TGTGCCTTCACCTCGGAAAAACAGGGGTGGAACACAGATACGCAGTATTTT. Residues: CAFTSEKQGWNTDTQYF.